The 18 T cell receptor beta chains below were found in one sample sequenced in a study of graft-versus-host responses after intestinal transplantation. Once graft tissue had been processed, intraepithelial and lamina propria lymphocytes were released. Assay: immunoSEQ multiplex PCR; the TCRdb copy retains only in-frame clones and omits some. In the table there are some 7,100 clones, around 72% of which are singletons. The sample consisted of ileum tissue, taken approximately 220 days after intestinal transplant. All receptors come from a human patient who received an intestinal transplant, so some T cells may come from the graft donor.

The rearrangement links TRBV6-6 to TRBJ2-3, with D maybe TRBD1 (5 bases). The CDR3 is made up of 14 amino acids. Between the trimmed V and J ends, which lost 2 bases and 2 bases, there was a span of 8 bases. Germline V gene data show CDR1 as MNHNY and CDR2 as SVGAGI (reference sequence). CDR3 nucleotide sequence: TGTGCCAGCAGTTACCTACAGGCCACAGATACGCAGTATTTT. Amino acid sequence: CASSYLQATDTQYF.

This clone appeared a few times. This chain joins TRBV7-9 and TRBJ1-1; a possible D gene is TRBD1 (5 bases). The CDR3 is 15 amino acids. The germline CDR1 and CDR2 sequences are SEHNR and FQNEAQ (reference sequence). Trimming removed 0 bases from V and 0 bases from J, with 8 bases in between. Here the CDR3 reads CASSLAQGLNTEAFF. The CDR3 bases are TGTGCCAGCAGCTTAGCGCAGGGCCTGAACACTGAAGCTTTCTTT.

The V and J genes are TRBV7-9 and TRBJ1-6; D may be TRBD1 (6 bases). The CDR3 contains 12 residues. The germline V and J ends were trimmed by 5 bases and 10 bases, with 9 bases remaining between them. Germline CDR1 is SEHNR and CDR2 is FQNEAQ (reference sequence). The CDR3 nucleotides are TGTGCCAGCAGCGCGGGGGCATCACCCCTCCACTTT. As protein: CASSAGASPLHF.

This chain connects TRBV7-3 to TRBJ2-3, with D possibly matching TRBD1 (5 bases). CDR3 size: 18 residues. Between the trimmed V and J ends, which lost 2 bases and 0 bases, there was a span of 18 bases. Germline V gives CDR1 SGHTA, CDR2 FQGTGA. The CDR3: CASSLYVLGPASTDTQYF. CDR3 DNA sequence: TGTGCCAGCAGCTTATATGTACTGGGGCCAGCTAGCACAGATACGCAGTATTTT. Full variable domain (rest looked up from reference TRBV7-3 and TRBJ2-3): GAGVSQTPSNKVTEKGKYVELRCDPISGHTALYWYRQSLGQGPEFLIYFQGTGAADDSGLPNDRFFAVRPEGSVSTLKIQRTERGDSAVYLCASSLYVLGPASTDTQYFGPGTRLTVL.

The gene calls are TRBV27 and TRBJ2-2, with D uncertain. Trimming removed 6 bases from V and 3 bases from J, with 5 bases in between. This CDR3 has 12 amino acids. Germline CDR1 and CDR2: MNHEY and SMNVEV (reference sequence). CDR3 nucleotide sequence: TGTGCCAGCAGGAAGCACACCGGGGAGCTGTTTTTT. It specifies CASRKHTGELFF.

The chain employs TRBV9 and TRBJ2-1, with D maybe TRBD1 (6 bases). This CDR3 contains 15 residues. The V gene's germline CDR1 is SGDLS and CDR2 YYNGEE. V gave up 3 bases and J gave up 0 bases, with 10 bases separating them. CDR3 region: CASSEGVLSYNEQFF. The CDR3 nucleotides are TGTGCCAGCAGCGAGGGGGTTCTCTCCTACAATGAGCAGTTCTTC.

V is TRBV30 and J is TRBJ1-5, with TRBD1 matching 9 bases. CDR1 and CDR2 (germline): GTSNPN, SVGIG (reference sequence). The CDR3 runs 16 residues. V trimming: 2 bases; J trimming: 6 bases; junction bases outside the gene matches: 11. CDR3 amino acids: CAWSFQGQGTAQPQHF. CDR3 sequence (DNA): TGTGCCTGGAGTTTCCAAGGACAGGGGACAGCTCAGCCCCAGCATTTT.

The chain employs TRBV10-2 and TRBJ2-1; D unresolved. Trimming stripped 5 bases from V and 3 bases from J, with 14 bases between. The CDR3 loop spans 15 amino acids. CDR1 and CDR2 from the germline V gene are WSHSY and SAAADI. The CDR3, as DNA: TGCGCCAGCAGTCCTTTTGGGCAGATCTACAATGAGCAGTTCTTC. This sequence encodes CASSPFGQIYNEQFF.

This chain links TRBV10-3 with TRBJ2-1; D gene ambiguous. This CDR3 is 12 amino acids long. Trimming pared 4 bases from V and 6 bases from J, leaving 7 bases between. CDR1 and CDR2 (germline): ENHRY, SYGVKD. CDR3 residues: CAISGSGNEQFF. The DNA for the CDR3 is TGTGCCATCAGTGGATCAGGCAATGAGCAGTTCTTC.

The rearrangement uses TRBV7-3 and TRBJ1-4; 7 bases map to TRBD1. CDR1 SGHTA and CDR2 FQGTGA come from the germline V gene. The junction had 13 bases not matched to a gene; V was cut back by 10 bases and J by 5 bases. The CDR3 has 15 residues. Here the CDR3 DNA reads TGTGCCATCAGGGGGACAGCCAAACGGAATGAAAAACTGTTTTTT. Its translation: CAIRGTAKRNEKLFF.

This clone has a handful of counts. CDR3 amino acids: CASLRRGVQPQHF. The CDR3 coding sequence is TGTGCCTCCCTGCGCAGGGGAGTCCAGCCCCAGCATTTT. The chain combines TRBV28 with TRBJ1-5, with TRBD1 as a possible D gene (6 bases). Germline CDR1 MDHEN, CDR2 SYDVKM. This CDR3 is 13 amino acids long. The ends were cut back, 11 bases at V and 7 bases at J, with 18 bases in the middle.

This chain's CDR3 is CATSRDRRTGGAETQYF. In DNA form, the CDR3 reads TGTGCCACCAGCAGAGATCGCCGGACAGGGGGCGCGGAGACCCAGTACTTC. The rearrangement links TRBV15 to TRBJ2-5; 11 bases are a match to TRBD1. The germline V gene has CDR1 LNHNV and CDR2 YYDKDF (reference sequence). Trimming removed 0 bases from V and 5 bases from J; junction bases left unmatched: 8. CDR3 length: 17 residues.

The chain joins TRBV5-1 to TRBJ1-6; 8 nucleotides match TRBD1. J lost 7 bases, V lost 0 bases, and 3 bases had no gene match. CDR3 length: 15 residues. Germline-derived CDR1 and CDR2 are SGHRS and YFSETQ. The CDR3, as DNA: TGCGCCAGCAGCTTGGCACAGGGGGAAAATTCACCCCTCCACTTT. This sequence encodes CASSLAQGENSPLHF.

The chain recombines TRBV6-5 with TRBJ1-2; 10 positions match TRBD1. Unmatched junction bases numbered 10, after V lost 8 bases and J lost 7 bases. The CDR3 is 14 amino acids. Per the germline V gene, CDR1 is MNHEY and CDR2 is SVGAGI. The CDR3 loop reads CASLPGQGSSGYTF. DNA for the CDR3: TGTGCCAGCCTACCGGGACAGGGGAGTTCTGGCTACACCTTC.

The V gene is TRBV5-1, the J gene TRBJ1-2, with a weak D call TRBD1 (5 bases). Trimming stripped 4 bases from V and 4 bases from J, with 11 bases between. The CDR3 runs 13 residues. Germline V gene lookup returns CDR1 SGHRS and CDR2 YFSETQ. In nucleotides, the CDR3 is TGCGCCAGCAGCCAACCCGGGGGCTATGGCTACACCTTC. Translation gives CASSQPGGYGYTF.

The chain uses TRBV5-4 and TRBJ1-1; 7 bases match TRBD1. The ends lost 4 bases at V and 5 bases at J; junction bases unmatched: 8. CDR1 is SGHNT, CDR2 YYREEE, per germline (reference sequence). CDR3 length equals 14 residues. The CDR3 loop is CASSPGQDRTEAFF. CDR3 sequence (DNA): TGTGCCAGCAGCCCTGGACAGGACAGGACTGAAGCTTTCTTT.

This clone has just a few counts. V gene TRBV30 combines with J gene TRBJ1-3; D remains ambiguous. Germline CDR1 GTSNPN, CDR2 SVGIG (reference sequence). Trimming took 3 bases from V and 4 from J, leaving 19 bases between them. There are 16 residues in the CDR3. The CDR3 protein is CAWRLRARGLGNTIYF. For the CDR3, the DNA is TGTGCCTGGAGACTCCGGGCACGAGGGTTGGGAAACACCATATATTTT.

The J gene is TRBJ2-1, the V gene TRBV10-2, with 7 positions matching TRBD2. Trimming took 2 bases from V and 7 from J; bases not matched to a gene: 8. Germline V gene data show CDR1 as WSHSY and CDR2 as SAAADI. This CDR3 has 15 amino acids. The CDR3 coding sequence is TGCGCCAGCAGTGAGGATGGGGAGGGCGGAAATGAGCAGTTCTTC. Its protein product is CASSEDGEGGNEQFF.